The rows below give T cell receptor beta chains drawn from one sample of a study of chemoradiotherapy in HPV16-positive cancers. The repertoire was sequenced with immunoSEQ multiplex PCR; TCRdb's copy has only in-frame clones and lacks some. The table lists about 550 clones, about 82% of them singletons. The sample was tumor tissue, taken from a patient who underwent chemoradiotherapy. These receptors originate from a human donor with HPV-associated anogenital cancer. Each CDR3 is given with its conserved first and last residue. A D gene is named only where the DNA matches it firmly.

D gene | J gene | V gene | CDR3 protein | CDR3 DNA
- | TRBJ2-1 | TRBV5-1 | CASSLAGGEVGEQFF | TGCGCCAGCAGCTTGGCCGGGGGAGAGGTGGGGGAGCAGTTCTTC
TRBD1 | TRBJ2-7 | TRBV7-9 | CASSPGRQGEYF | TGTGCCAGCAGCCCGGGGCGACAGGGGGAGTACTTC
- | TRBJ2-7 | TRBV7-2 | CASSLLLGTTYEQYF | TGTGCCAGCAGCTTACTTCTGGGCACCACCTACGAGCAGTACTTC
TRBD1 | TRBJ2-1 | TRBV11-2 | CASSQTRTGGFEQFF | TGTGCCAGCAGCCAAACTCGAACAGGGGGCTTTGAGCAGTTCTTC
TRBD1 | TRBJ2-5 | TRBV29-1 | CSALIIPGQQETQYF | TGCAGCGCCCTCATCATACCGGGACAGCAAGAGACCCAGTACTTC
- | TRBJ2-1 | TRBV2 | CASSGGVNEQFF | TGTGCCAGCAGTGGCGGGGTGAATGAGCAGTTCTTC
TRBD2 | TRBJ2-1 | TRBV18 | CASSPPELSGVEQFF | TGTGCCAGCTCACCACCAGAACTTAGCGGGGTTGAGCAGTTCTTC
- | TRBJ2-7 | TRBV13 | CASSSWGVSYEQYF | TGTGCCAGCAGCTCATGGGGGGTGTCCTACGAGCAGTACTTC
TRBD2 | TRBJ2-3 | TRBV6-5 | CASSPPGGAPDTQYF | TGTGCCAGCAGTCCCCCCGGGGGGGCCCCAGATACGCAGTATTTT
- | TRBJ2-1 | TRBV10-3 | CAISGMGAAEYNEQFF | TGTGCCATCAGTGGAATGGGGGCTGCCGAGTACAATGAGCAGTTCTTC
- | TRBJ1-4 | TRBV7-9 | CASSLLATNEKLFF | TGTGCCAGCAGCTTATTAGCAACTAATGAAAAACTGTTTTTT
- | TRBJ2-5 | TRBV15 | CATSSAGGETQYF | TGTGCCACCAGCAGTGCCGGAGGGGAGACCCAGTACTTC
- | TRBJ1-2 | TRBV2 | CATPTGNLYGYTF | TGTGCCACCCCGACAGGAAACCTCTATGGCTACACCTTC
- | TRBJ1-4 | TRBV5-4 | CASSSGETGREKLFF | TGTGCCAGCAGCTCTGGGGAGACAGGACGCGAAAAACTGTTTTTT